These 3 T cell receptor beta chains came from one sample sequenced in a study of blood T cell repertoires in COVID-19. Method: immunoSEQ multiplex PCR; TCRdb's copy keeps in-frame clones and lacks some. This table holds under 300,000 clones, around 89% found once. The sequenced material came from PBMCs or T cells enriched from blood (not recorded which). All receptors come from a woman in her forties or fifties who had recovered from COVID-19.

DNA for the CDR3: TGTGCCAGCAGCGGACAGGCCTCTGGAAACACCATATATTTT. Translated: CASSGQASGNTIYF. The chain couples TRBV3-1 (or the pseudogene TRBV3-2) to TRBJ1-3; 7 bases are shared with TRBD1. The CDR3 extends over 14 amino acids. V was clipped by 5 bases and J by 0 bases; unmatched bases: 1. Germline V CDR1 and CDR2: LGHDT, YNNKEL (reference sequence).

The chain recombines TRBV4-2 with TRBJ1-5; no reliable D call. The germline gives CDR1 LGHNA, CDR2 YNFKEQ. The length of the CDR3 is 16 residues. Deletions cut 1 base from V and 0 bases from J, with 10 bases between. The CDR3, as DNA: TGTGCCAGCAGCCAAGTGGACTCAGATAGCAATCAGCCCCAGCATTTT. Amino acid sequence: CASSQVDSDSNQPQHF.

This sequence joins TRBV30 and TRBJ2-1; TRBD1 is a possible D gene (6 bases). V was clipped by 0 bases and J by 4 bases, with 16 bases between them. The CDR3 has 16 amino acids. CDR1 is GTSNPN and CDR2 is SVGIG in the germline V gene (reference sequence). For the CDR3, the DNA is TGTGCCTGGAGTGTCTGGTATGGGACAACTTACAATGAGCAGTTCTTC. This translates into CAWSVWYGTTYNEQFF.